This is a list of T cell receptor beta chains from one sample in a study of T cell responses to AZD1222 COVID-19 vaccine. Produced via immunoSEQ multiplex PCR; TCRdb's table is partial and in-frame only. Of some 120,000 clones in the sample, roughly 93% are singletons; the top ten hold 1.5% to 2%. The input for sequencing was peripheral blood, taken 28 days after the second AZD1222 dose. These TCRs come from an adult who received the AZD1222 COVID-19 vaccine. CDR3s include the opening cysteine and the closing phenylalanine or tryptophan. The order of the fields is V gene, D gene, clone size, CDR3 length, J gene, CDR3 protein, CDR3 DNA. D genes are given only for firm matches. The size of a clone is reported for some rows only, either as once, few or many, or as a class for expanded clones.

V: TRBV2
D: -
size: -
length: 12
J: TRBJ1-2
CDR3: CASRGQNYGYTF
DNA: TGTGCCAGCAGGGGTCAGAACTATGGCTACACCTTC

V: TRBV24-1
D: -
size: -
length: 12
J: TRBJ1-2
CDR3: CATSDPNYGYTF
DNA: TGTGCCACCAGTGACCCGAACTATGGCTACACCTTC

V: TRBV29-1
D: TRBD1
size: few
length: 12
J: TRBJ2-7
CDR3: CSVVGDSYEQYF
DNA: TGCAGCGTTGTAGGGGACAGCTACGAGCAGTACTTC

V: TRBV28
D: TRBD1
size: -
length: 18
J: TRBJ2-1
CDR3: CASRTQGLTGGDYNEQFF
DNA: TGTGCCAGCAGAACACAAGGACTGACAGGGGGTGACTACAATGAGCAGTTCTTC

V: TRBV6-6
D: -
size: few
length: 12
J: TRBJ2-1
CDR3: CASSYPRNEQFF
DNA: TGTGCCAGCAGTTACCCTCGAAATGAGCAGTTCTTC

V: TRBV4-1
D: TRBD1
size: -
length: 15
J: TRBJ1-2
CDR3: CASSQPGTGGYGYTF
DNA: TGCGCCAGCAGCCAACCCGGGACAGGAGGCTATGGCTACACCTTC

V: TRBV19
D: -
size: -
length: 15
J: TRBJ1-5
CDR3: CASSEGQGSNQPQHF
DNA: TGTGCCAGTAGTGAGGGGCAGGGGTCAAATCAGCCCCAGCATTTT

V: TRBV18
D: -
size: -
length: 20
J: TRBJ2-7
CDR3: CASSQRVDMGFRSSTHEQYF
DNA: TGTGCCAGCTCCCAGAGGGTGGACATGGGCTTTAGGAGCAGTACCCACGAGCAGTACTTC

V: TRBV7-2
D: TRBD1
size: -
length: 15
J: TRBJ1-4
CDR3: CASSLGTGGREKLFF
DNA: TGTGCCAGCAGCTTGGGGACAGGGGGGCGTGAAAAACTGTTTTTT

V: TRBV3-1/TRBV3-2
D: -
size: -
length: 17
J: TRBJ2-2
CDR3: CASSPLDSIAGTGELFF
DNA: TGTGCCAGCAGCCCCTTGGACAGTATCGCCGGGACCGGGGAGCTGTTTTTT

V: TRBV28
D: -
size: -
length: 16
J: TRBJ1-5
CDR3: CASSSPGAGANQPQHF
DNA: TGTGCCAGCAGTTCCCCCGGGGCAGGGGCCAATCAGCCCCAGCATTTT

V: TRBV19
D: -
size: -
length: 16
J: TRBJ1-1
CDR3: CASKWGRGAGSTEAFF
DNA: TGTGCCAGTAAATGGGGGAGGGGAGCAGGTAGCACTGAAGCTTTCTTT

V: TRBV19
D: -
size: -
length: 14
J: TRBJ1-5
CDR3: CASSGTVSNQPQHF
DNA: TGTGCCAGTAGTGGGACGGTTAGCAATCAGCCCCAGCATTTT

V: TRBV7-9
D: -
size: -
length: 15
J: TRBJ2-1
CDR3: CASSFGAGQDNEQFF
DNA: TGTGCCAGCAGCTTCGGGGCGGGACAAGACAATGAGCAGTTCTTC

V: TRBV7-7
D: TRBD2
size: -
length: 15
J: TRBJ2-5
CDR3: CASSFGTSDQETQYF
DNA: TGTGCTAGCAGCTTCGGGACTAGCGATCAAGAGACCCAGTACTTC

V: TRBV11-2
D: TRBD2
size: -
length: 18
J: TRBJ2-1
CDR3: CASSTRRGGEGSYNEQFF
DNA: TGTGCCAGCAGCACCCGCCGGGGGGGTGAAGGCTCCTACAATGAGCAGTTCTTC

V: TRBV10-1
D: -
size: -
length: 12
J: TRBJ1-5
CDR3: CASSEDNQPQHF
DNA: TGCGCCAGCAGTGAAGACAATCAGCCCCAGCATTTT

V: TRBV10-1
D: -
size: -
length: 13
J: TRBJ2-7
CDR3: CASSSGVTYEQYF
DNA: TGCGCCAGCAGTTCAGGGGTTACCTACGAGCAGTACTTC

V: TRBV18
D: -
size: -
length: 14
J: TRBJ1-5
CDR3: CASSGYGANQPQHF
DNA: TGTGCCAGCTCAGGTTACGGGGCCAATCAGCCCCAGCATTTT

V: TRBV27
D: -
size: -
length: 11
J: TRBJ1-2
CDR3: CASFSNYGYTF
DNA: TGTGCCAGCTTCTCTAACTATGGCTACACCTTC

V: TRBV6-5
D: TRBD1
size: -
length: 15
J: TRBJ2-2
CDR3: CASSYGTGGSGELFF
DNA: TGTGCCAGCAGTTACGGGACAGGGGGCTCCGGGGAGCTGTTTTTT

V: TRBV28
D: TRBD1
size: -
length: 15
J: TRBJ2-7
CDR3: CASSLGPGGNYEQYF
DNA: TGTGCCAGCAGCCTCGGGCCAGGGGGTAACTACGAGCAGTACTTC

V: TRBV10-1
D: TRBD2
size: -
length: 16
J: TRBJ2-3
CDR3: CASSYSGSGGTDTQYF
DNA: TGCGCCAGCAGTTATAGCGGGAGCGGGGGCACAGATACGCAGTATTTT

V: TRBV5-1
D: -
size: -
length: 17
J: TRBJ2-1
CDR3: CASSLELMKSVGSEQFF
DNA: TGCGCCAGCAGCTTGGAGTTAATGAAGAGTGTAGGCAGTGAGCAGTTCTTC

V: TRBV29-1
D: -
size: -
length: 13
J: TRBJ1-5
CDR3: CSVEAGKGQPQHF
DNA: TGCAGCGTTGAGGCGGGGAAGGGTCAGCCCCAGCATTTT

V: TRBV2
D: -
size: -
length: 15
J: TRBJ1-1
CDR3: CASSEGPLLGTEAFF
DNA: TGTGCCAGCAGCGAGGGACCCCTCTTGGGCACTGAAGCTTTCTTT

V: TRBV7-3
D: TRBD1
size: -
length: 14
J: TRBJ2-5
CDR3: CASSETGAWETQYF
DNA: TGTGCCAGCAGCGAGACAGGGGCCTGGGAGACCCAGTACTTC

V: TRBV6-6
D: TRBD1
size: few
length: 16
J: TRBJ1-1
CDR3: CASSPGQGIMYTEAFF
DNA: TGTGCCAGCAGTCCGGGACAGGGAATCATGTACACTGAAGCTTTCTTT

V: TRBV19
D: -
size: -
length: 12
J: TRBJ1-1
CDR3: CASNQVNTEAFF
DNA: TGTGCCAGTAATCAGGTGAACACTGAAGCTTTCTTT